These 11 T cell receptor beta chains were all obtained from the same sample, sequenced in a study of shared T cell receptors in the human thymus. Using immunoSEQ multiplex PCR, the repertoire was profiled, and TCRdb retains in-frame clones only, with some absent. Seen here are approximately 660,000 clones, around 89% observed once, and the top ten hold 0.0095% to 0.012%. These data were also reused for a study on human thymus T cells.

The sample consisted of thymocytes. The receptors were sampled from a boy under two years old with a congenital heart defect.

The chain has TRBV7-2 and TRBJ2-7; perhaps TRBD2 as D (7 bases). The CDR3 consists of 13 residues. The V end lost 4 bases, the J end lost 2 bases, and 9 bases lay between the germline ends. CDR1 SGHTA and CDR2 FQGNSA come from the germline V gene. As DNA, the CDR3 is TGTGCCAGCAGCTACGGGGGGCCCTACGAGCAGTACTTC. Residues: CASSYGGPYEQYF.

The chain couples TRBV11-3 to TRBJ1-1; D gene unclear. Germline V gene sequence: CDR1 SGHNT, CDR2 YENEEA. The ends were cut back, 3 bases at V and 4 bases at J, with 15 bases in the middle. The CDR3 extends over 15 amino acids. The CDR3 here is CASSLRGGESTEAFF. CDR3 nucleotide sequence: TGTGCCAGCAGCTTGCGGGGTGGGGAGTCCACTGAAGCTTTCTTT.

In this sample, this clone turned up once. The chain has TRBV5-1 and TRBJ2-4; 12 nucleotides match TRBD2. J was trimmed by 1 base and V by 0 bases; bases with no gene match: 2. The CDR3 sequence is 17 residues long. The germline CDR1 and CDR2 sequences are SGHRS and YFSETQ. CDR3 sequence (DNA): TGCGCCAGCAGCTTGGGTGGGACTAGCGGGGCCAAAAACATTCAGTACTTC. Translating gives CASSLGGTSGAKNIQYF.

The genes are TRBV5-1 and TRBJ2-7, with D possibly being TRBD1 (5 bases). This CDR3 comprises 13 residues. Trimming took off 5 bases at V and 3 bases at J, with 12 bases between the two ends. Germline CDR1 SGHRS, CDR2 YFSETQ. The CDR3 sequence is CASRPDTGYEQYF. CDR3 nucleotide sequence: TGCGCCAGCAGGCCGGACACGGGCTACGAGCAGTACTTC.

The V and J genes are TRBV14 and TRBJ1-1, with D possibly TRBD1 on 5 matching bases. The germline CDR1 and CDR2 sequences are SGHDN and FVKESK. Trimming left V 4 bases short and J 5 bases short, with 14 bases between. The CDR3 covers 14 residues. CDR3 in DNA: TGTGCCAGCAGCCCCCGTCGGGGGGGGACTGAAGCTTTCTTT. Translation gives CASSPRRGGTEAFF.

As regards this clone: The junction departs from the called germline gene at one end, perhaps through a read error. The sample contains more than one DNA sequence encoding this CDR3. This rearrangement joins TRBV27 to TRBJ2-7; 10 positions agree with TRBD2. Germline V lookup: CDR1 MNHEY, CDR2 SMNVEV (reference sequence). This CDR3 is built from 16 residues. The CDR3 is CASSSHKREGPYEQYF. CDR3 DNA sequence: TGCGCCAGCAGTTCCCACAAGCGGGAGGGCCCCTACGAGCAGTACTTC.

This clone turned up a few times. V is TRBV2 and J is TRBJ1-2, with 7 bases that match TRBD1. Germline CDR1 and CDR2: SNHLY and FYNNEI. The CDR3 is 14 amino acids. The V segment lost 3 bases and the J segment 1 base; nucleotides outside the gene matches: 2. CDR3 in DNA: TGTGCCAGCAGTGAGGACAGGAGTAACTATGGCTACACCTTC. It specifies CASSEDRSNYGYTF.

This sequence joins TRBV30 and TRBJ1-5; D unclear. V gave up 0 bases and J gave up 1 base, with 13 bases separating them. CDR1 GTSNPN and CDR2 SVGIG come from the germline V gene (reference sequence). The CDR3 loop spans 16 amino acids. The CDR3 DNA sequence: TGTGCCTGGAGTGTACCCGGGATGGAAAGCAATCAGCCCCAGCATTTT. Residues: CAWSVPGMESNQPQHF.

The CDR3 DNA sequence: TGTGCCAGCAGCCATAGAACCGGGACAGGGTGTTCTAATGAGCAGTTCTTC. The encoded protein is CASSHRTGTGCSNEQFF. This chain uses TRBV14 with TRBJ2-1; TRBD1 aligns across 9 bases. This CDR3 comprises 17 residues. The ends lost 3 bases at V and 7 bases at J; junction bases unmatched: 13. Germline CDR1 SGHDN, CDR2 FVKESK.

The V call is TRBV6-1, the J call TRBJ2-7; TRBD1 matches 7 bases. Germline V gives CDR1 MNHNS, CDR2 SASEGT. The V and J ends lost 6 bases and 2 bases, in that order; junction bases with no gene match: 4. This CDR3 is 13 amino acids long. CDR3 sequence: CASSPTGPYEQYF. In DNA, the CDR3 is TGTGCCAGCAGCCCGACAGGGCCCTACGAGCAGTACTTC.

The chain employs TRBV18 and TRBJ2-5; no clear D. The germline V gene has CDR1 KGHSH and CDR2 LQKENI. V lost 0 bases and J 2 bases, leaving 7 bases between the germline ends. This CDR3 contains 14 residues. The CDR3: CASSPPAGQETQYF. DNA of the CDR3: TGTGCCAGCTCACCACCAGCAGGTCAAGAGACCCAGTACTTC.